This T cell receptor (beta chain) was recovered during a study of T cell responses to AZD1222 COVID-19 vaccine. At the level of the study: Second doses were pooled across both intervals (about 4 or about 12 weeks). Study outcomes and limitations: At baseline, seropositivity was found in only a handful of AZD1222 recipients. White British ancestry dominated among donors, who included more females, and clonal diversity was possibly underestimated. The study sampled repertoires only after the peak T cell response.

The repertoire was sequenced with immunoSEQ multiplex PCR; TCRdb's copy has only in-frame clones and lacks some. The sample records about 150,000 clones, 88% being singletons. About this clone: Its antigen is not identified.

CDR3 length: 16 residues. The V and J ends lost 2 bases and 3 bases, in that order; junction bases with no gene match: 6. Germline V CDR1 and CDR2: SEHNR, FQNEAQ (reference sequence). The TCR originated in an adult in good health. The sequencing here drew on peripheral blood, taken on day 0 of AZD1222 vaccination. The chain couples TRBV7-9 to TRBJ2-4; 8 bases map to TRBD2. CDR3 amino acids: CASSLLAGFVKNIQYF. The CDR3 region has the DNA TGTGCCAGCAGCTTACTAGCGGGTTTTGTCAAAAACATTCAGTACTTC.